The T cell receptor beta chain under discussion was sequenced for a study of radiation and T cells in renal cell carcinoma. The time point is: blood 4 weeks post-SBRT, at nephrectomy. Treatment specified: 15 Gy SBRT to primary tumor, nephrectomy 4 weeks later. Nephrectomy followed 15 Gy stereotactic body radiation by 4 weeks. Clones were read by immunoSEQ multiplex PCR, and TCRdb kept only the in-frame ones, dropping some. The sample holds approximately 80,000 clones, about 89% seen once. CDR1 MNHNS and CDR2 SASEGT come from the germline V gene. This CDR3 is built from 13 residues. The V end lost 3 bases, the J end lost 2 bases, and 7 bases lay between the germline ends.

This receptor was obtained from a woman in her 70s with renal cell carcinoma. The chain has TRBV6-1 and TRBJ1-2, with D uncertain. Material: blood, obtained from a patient whose treatment included radiotherapy and nephrectomy. The CDR3 spells CASSDSGNYGYTF. The DNA of the CDR3 is TGTGCCAGCAGTGACAGCGGAAACTATGGCTACACCTTC.